This T cell receptor (beta chain) appears in the sequencing data of a study of patients and donors after allogeneic stem cell transplantation. The germline V gene has CDR1 SQVTM and CDR2 ANQGSEA. CDR3 length equals 12 residues. Trimming left V 5 bases short and J 2 bases short, with 6 bases between. TCRdb reanalysed the RT-PCR reads using MiXCR and keeps one entry per CDR3 protein. The sample includes about 90,000 distinct CDR3 sequences, roughly 43% of them seen just once. This clonotype was obtained from a human donor who was either an allogeneic HSCT recipient or a stem cell or donor lymphocyte infusion donor (not recorded which). It is not recorded whose cells these are; they may come from a transplant donor. The sample was blood, either unsorted or a sorted T cell fraction (not recorded which). This chain joins TRBV29-1 and TRBJ1-4; D uncertain. The CDR3 sequence: CSVTATNEKLFF. In nucleotides, the CDR3 is TGCAGCGTTACAGCTACTAATGAAAAACTGTTTTTT.